This T cell receptor beta chain was documented in a study of OX40 agonist ivuxolimab in advanced cancers. Whole-study results and caveats: No antigen was identified for the clonally expanded peripheral T cells. Within 6 weeks, CD4+ and CD8+ blood T cells expanded clonally at 0.1 to 3.0 mg/kg. In general, CD8+ T cells held more expanded clones than CD4+ did, on average. Some nonresponders additionally presented with little normalized T-cell clonal expansion.

This table comes from immunoSEQ multiplex PCR, and its TCRdb copy is limited to in-frame clones, with some not included. The sample yields 61,000 or so clones, under 85% seen once. A word on this clone: Its antigen is currently unknown.

Germline-derived CDR1 and CDR2 are SGHNT and YYREEE (reference sequence). There are 15 residues in the CDR3. Trimming shortened V by 2 bases and J by 0 bases, and 8 bases separated the two germline ends. This rearrangement joins TRBV5-4 to TRBJ2-2; D possibly corresponds to TRBD1 (5 bases). The sequence was collected from an adult with an advanced solid tumor such as melanoma, head and neck, liver or kidney cancer. Sample: CD4+ or CD8+ T cells sorted from blood, taken in a trial of the OX40 agonist ivuxolimab. CDR3 loop: CASSLTGTNTGELFF. In DNA, the CDR3 is TGTGCCAGCAGCTTAACAGGAACGAACACCGGGGAGCTGTTTTTT.